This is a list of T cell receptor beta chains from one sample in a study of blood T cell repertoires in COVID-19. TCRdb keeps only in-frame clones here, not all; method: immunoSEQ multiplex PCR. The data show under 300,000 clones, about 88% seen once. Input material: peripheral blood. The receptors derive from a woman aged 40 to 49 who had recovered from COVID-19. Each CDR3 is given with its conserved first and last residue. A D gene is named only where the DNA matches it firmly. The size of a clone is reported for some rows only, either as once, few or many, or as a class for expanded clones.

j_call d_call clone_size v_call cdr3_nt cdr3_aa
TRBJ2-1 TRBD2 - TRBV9 TGTGCCAGCAGCGTAGACCTAGCGGGAGGGCCTCCGTTCTTC CASSVDLAGGPPFF
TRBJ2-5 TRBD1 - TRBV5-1 TGCGCCAGCAGCTTGGCCGACAGGGGGAACCAAGAGACCCAGTACTTC CASSLADRGNQETQYF
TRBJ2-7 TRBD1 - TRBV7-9 TGTGCCAGCAGCTCCGGTCGGTCAGGGGGTGACGAGCAGTACTTC CASSSGRSGGDEQYF
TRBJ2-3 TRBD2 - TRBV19 TGTGCCAGTAGTCCCCAGGAGGGACTAGCCACAGATACGCAGTATTTT CASSPQEGLATDTQYF
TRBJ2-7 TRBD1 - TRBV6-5 TGTGCCAGCAGGAATACAGGGGGCTACGAGCAGTACTTC CASRNTGGYEQYF
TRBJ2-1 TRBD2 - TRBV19 TGTGCCAGTAAACCTAGCGGGAGTACCTATGAGCAGTTCTTC CASKPSGSTYEQFF
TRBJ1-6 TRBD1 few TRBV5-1 TGCGCCAGCAGCTTGGAGGGACAGGGTAGCAATTCACCCCTCCACTTT CASSLEGQGSNSPLHF
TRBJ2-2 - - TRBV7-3 TGTGCCAGCAGCTTAACCCGGGACTCGCTGCATCTGGGGGAGCTGTTTTTT CASSLTRDSLHLGELFF
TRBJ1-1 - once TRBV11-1 TGTGCCAGCAGCCCCATCGCAGTTGCTGAAGCTTTCTTT CASSPIAVAEAFF
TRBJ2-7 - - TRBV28 TGTGCCAGCACCCGGACACCATCCTACGAGCAGTACTTC CASTRTPSYEQYF
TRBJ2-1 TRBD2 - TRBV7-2 TGTGCCAGCAGCTCTAGCGGGGGCTCCTACAATGAGCAGTTCTTC CASSSSGGSYNEQFF
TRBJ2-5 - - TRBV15 TGTGCCACCAGCAGTTCGTACCAAGAGACCCAGTACTTC CATSSSYQETQYF
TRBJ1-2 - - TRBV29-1 TGCAGCGTGCGGACAGCACTTAACTATGGCTACACCTTC CSVRTALNYGYTF
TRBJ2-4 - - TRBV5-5 TGTGCCAGCAGCTTCGTATGGGCCGGCAGGGTGACCAAAAACATTCAGTACTTC CASSFVWAGRVTKNIQYF
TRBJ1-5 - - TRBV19 TGTGCCAGTTCCTGGGTGGGGCAGGGGAATCAGCCCCAGCATTTT CASSWVGQGNQPQHF
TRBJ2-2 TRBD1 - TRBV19 TGTGCCAGTAGACCAGGGGGCGGCACCGGGGAGCTGTTTTTT CASRPGGGTGELFF
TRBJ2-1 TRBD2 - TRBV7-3 TGTGCCAGCAGCTTAACTAGCGGGTACTACAATGAGCAGTTCTTC CASSLTSGYYNEQFF
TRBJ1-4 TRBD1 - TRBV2 TGTGCCAGCAGGGGGGACAGTACTAATGAAAAACTGTTTTTT CASRGDSTNEKLFF
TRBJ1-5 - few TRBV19 TGTGCCAGTAGTCCCTACTCGAGCCAGGGCCCAGAGCCCCAGCATTTT CASSPYSSQGPEPQHF
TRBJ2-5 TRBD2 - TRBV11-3 TGTGCCAGCAGCCGCGGGACTAGCGGGGTTCAAGAGACCCAGTACTTC CASSRGTSGVQETQYF
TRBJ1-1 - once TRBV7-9 TGTGCCAGCAGCTTCCAGGACTTCCTGAACACTGAAGCTTTCTTT CASSFQDFLNTEAFF
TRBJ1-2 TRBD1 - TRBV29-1 TGCAGCGTCTCGGACAGGAACTATGGCTACACCTTC CSVSDRNYGYTF
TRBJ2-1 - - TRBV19 TGTGCCAGTAGTATAGACGTCGGGACTGACAATGAGCAGTTCTTC CASSIDVGTDNEQFF
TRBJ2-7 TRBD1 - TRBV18 TGTGCCAGCTCACCCCCGCAGGGGGCCTACCTCCCCTACGAGCAGTACTTC CASSPPQGAYLPYEQYF
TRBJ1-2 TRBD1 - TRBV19 TGTGCCAGTACAAGACAGGGTGTCTATGGCTACACCTTC CASTRQGVYGYTF
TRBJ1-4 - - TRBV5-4 TGTGCCAGCAGCGTCACAGGGACCTCCAATGAAAAACTGTTTTTT CASSVTGTSNEKLFF
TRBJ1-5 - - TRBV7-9 TGTGCCAGCAGCCCGACAGATTCGTTCACACAGCCCCAGCATTTT CASSPTDSFTQPQHF
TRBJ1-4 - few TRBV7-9 TGTGCCAGCAGCTTAATGGTCGGGGGTCGTGAAAAACTGTTTTTT CASSLMVGGREKLFF
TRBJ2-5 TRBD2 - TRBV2 TGTGCCAGCGTTTCTCTAGCGGGGGGCGGGACCCAGTACTTC CASVSLAGGGTQYF
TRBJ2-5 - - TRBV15 TGTGCCACCAGCAGAGAACTCCAGGGAGAGACCCAGTACTTC CATSRELQGETQYF
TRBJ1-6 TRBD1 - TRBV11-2 TGTGCCAGCAGCTTAAGGATGGGACAGGGGAATTCACCCCTCCACTTT CASSLRMGQGNSPLHF
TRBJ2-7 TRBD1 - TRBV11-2 TGTGCCAGCAGCTTCCCTATGGACAGGAGGAAATACGAGCAGTACTTC CASSFPMDRRKYEQYF
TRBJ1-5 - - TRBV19 TGTGCCAGTAGTCCGGACACTAGCAATCAGCCCCAGCATTTT CASSPDTSNQPQHF